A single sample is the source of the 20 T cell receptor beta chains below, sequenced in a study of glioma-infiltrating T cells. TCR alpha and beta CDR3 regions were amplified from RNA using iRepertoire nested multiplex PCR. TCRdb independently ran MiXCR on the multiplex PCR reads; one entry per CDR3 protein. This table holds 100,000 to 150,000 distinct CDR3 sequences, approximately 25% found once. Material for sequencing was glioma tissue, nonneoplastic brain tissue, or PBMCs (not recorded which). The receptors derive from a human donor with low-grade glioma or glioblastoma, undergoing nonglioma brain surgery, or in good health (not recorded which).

CDR3 in DNA: TGTGCCAGCAGCCCGACTAGCGGGGGAGATACGCAGCATTTT. Protein: CASSPTSGGDTQHF. J is TRBJ2-3 and V is TRBV12-3 or TRBV12-4; weak D call: TRBD1 (5 bases). The end of the DNA fits TRBJ1-5 better, so the J call may be wrong. The CDR3 is 14 residues long.

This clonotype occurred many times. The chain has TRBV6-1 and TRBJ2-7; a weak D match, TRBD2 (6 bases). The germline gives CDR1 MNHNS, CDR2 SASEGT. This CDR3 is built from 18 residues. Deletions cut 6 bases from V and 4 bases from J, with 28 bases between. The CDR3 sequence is CASRAPSIAVPRLYEQYF. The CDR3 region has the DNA TGTGCCAGCAGGGCCCCTTCCATAGCGGTTCCCCGCCTGTACGAGCAGTACTTC.

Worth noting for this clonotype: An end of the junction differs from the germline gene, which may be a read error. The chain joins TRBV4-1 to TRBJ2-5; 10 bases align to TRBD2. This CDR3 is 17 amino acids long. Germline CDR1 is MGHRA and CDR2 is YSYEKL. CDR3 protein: CASSRLLAGAPQETRYF. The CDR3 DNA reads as TGCGCCAGCAGTCGCCTCCTAGCGGGAGCCCCACAAGAGACCCGGTACTTC.

CDR3 DNA sequence: TGTGCCAGCAGTCGAACGGACAGGGATACGCAGTATTTT. Its protein is CASSRTDRDTQYF. The chain has TRBV12-3 or TRBV12-4 and TRBJ2-3, with 7 bases aligning to TRBD1. V gave up 5 bases and J gave up 6 bases; unmatched junction bases: 5. The CDR3 is 13 amino acids.

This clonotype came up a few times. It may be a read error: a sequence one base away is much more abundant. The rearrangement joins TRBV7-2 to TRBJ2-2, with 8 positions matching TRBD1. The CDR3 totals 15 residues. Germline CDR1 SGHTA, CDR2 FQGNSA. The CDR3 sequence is CASKGTGGSVGKLFF. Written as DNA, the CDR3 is TGTGCCAGCAAGGGAACAGGGGGTTCGGTCGGGAAGCTGTTTTTT.

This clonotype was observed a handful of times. The chain's CDR3 is CASSYPSGNTIYF. Written as DNA, the CDR3 is TGTGCCAGCAGCTACCCCTCTGGAAACACCATATATTTT. The chain has TRBV7-9 and TRBJ1-3; D gene unclear. The CDR3 contains 13 residues. Trimming cost V 4 bases and J 0 bases, with 4 bases left between them. CDR1 is SEHNR, CDR2 FQNEAQ, per germline (reference sequence).

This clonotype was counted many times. The CDR3 nucleotides read TGTGCCAGCAGAGAACAGATGAACACTGAAGCTTTCTTT. Its protein is CASREQMNTEAFF. The chain couples TRBV28 to TRBJ1-1, with D unclear. This CDR3 comprises 13 residues. Trimming removed 6 bases at V and 0 bases at J, with 8 bases between. Germline V lookup: CDR1 MDHEN, CDR2 SYDVKM.

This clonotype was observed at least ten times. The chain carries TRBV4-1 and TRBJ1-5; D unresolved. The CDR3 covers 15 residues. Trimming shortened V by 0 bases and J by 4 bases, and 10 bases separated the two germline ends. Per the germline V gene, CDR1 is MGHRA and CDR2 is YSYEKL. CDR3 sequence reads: CASSQDPIGNQPQHF. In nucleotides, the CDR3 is TGCGCCAGCAGCCAAGATCCGATCGGGAATCAGCCCCAGCATTTT.

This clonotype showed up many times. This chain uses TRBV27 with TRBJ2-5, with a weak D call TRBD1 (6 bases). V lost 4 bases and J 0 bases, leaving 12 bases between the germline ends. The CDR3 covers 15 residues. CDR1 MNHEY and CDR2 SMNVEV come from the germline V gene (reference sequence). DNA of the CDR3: TGTGCCAGCAGTTCCGGGACAACGTACCAAGAGACCCAGTACTTC. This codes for CASSSGTTYQETQYF.

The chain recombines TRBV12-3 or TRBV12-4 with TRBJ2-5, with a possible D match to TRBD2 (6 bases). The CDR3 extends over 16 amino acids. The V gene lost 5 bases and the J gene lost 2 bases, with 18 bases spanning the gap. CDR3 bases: TGTGCCAGCAGTCGCGGGGCAGCGACTCGTCAAGAGACCCAGTACTTC. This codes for CASSRGAATRQETQYF.

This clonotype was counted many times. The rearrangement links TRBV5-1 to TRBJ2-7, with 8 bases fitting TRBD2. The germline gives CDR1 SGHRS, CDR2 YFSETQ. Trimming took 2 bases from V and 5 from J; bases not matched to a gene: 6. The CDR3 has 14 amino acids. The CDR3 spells CASSLAGVLHEQYF. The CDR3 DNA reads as TGCGCCAGCAGCTTAGCGGGAGTTCTCCACGAGCAGTACTTC.

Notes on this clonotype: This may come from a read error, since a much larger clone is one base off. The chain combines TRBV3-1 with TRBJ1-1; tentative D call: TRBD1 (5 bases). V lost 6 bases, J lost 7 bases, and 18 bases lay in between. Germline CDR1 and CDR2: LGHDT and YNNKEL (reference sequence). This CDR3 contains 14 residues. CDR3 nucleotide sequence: TGTGCCAGCAGGCATCAAAGGCGCGACAGTGAAGCTTTCTTT. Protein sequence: CASRHQRRDSEAFF.

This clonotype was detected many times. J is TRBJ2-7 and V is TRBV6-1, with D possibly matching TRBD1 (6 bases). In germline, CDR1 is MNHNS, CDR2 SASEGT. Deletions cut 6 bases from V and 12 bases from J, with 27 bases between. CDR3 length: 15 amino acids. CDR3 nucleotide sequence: TGTGCCAGCAGCCCACTCCGGGACACCTCTACGAAGAGGTACTTC. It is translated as CASSPLRDTSTKRYF.

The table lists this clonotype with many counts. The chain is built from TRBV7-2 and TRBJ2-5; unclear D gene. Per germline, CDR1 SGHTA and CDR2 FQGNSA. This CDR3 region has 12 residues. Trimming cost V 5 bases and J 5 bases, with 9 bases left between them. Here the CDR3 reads CASSTFGETQYF. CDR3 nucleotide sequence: TGTGCCAGCAGCACCTTTGGGGAGACCCAGTACTTC.

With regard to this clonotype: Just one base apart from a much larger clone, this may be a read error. The CDR3 DNA reads as TGTGCCAGCCGCTTAAACAGGGGGCAAGGGTCAGATACGCAGTATTTT. This sequence encodes CASRLNRGQGSDTQYF. The chain links TRBV7-2 to TRBJ2-3, with TRBD1 matching 9 bases. The CDR3 covers 16 residues. The V gene's germline CDR1 is SGHTA and CDR2 FQGNSA.

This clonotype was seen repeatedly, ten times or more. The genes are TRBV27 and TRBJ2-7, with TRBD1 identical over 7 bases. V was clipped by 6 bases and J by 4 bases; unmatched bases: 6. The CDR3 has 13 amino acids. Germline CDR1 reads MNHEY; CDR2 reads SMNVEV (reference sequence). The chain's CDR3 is CASSRRQGYEQYF. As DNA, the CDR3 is TGTGCCAGCAGCCGAAGACAGGGTTACGAGCAGTACTTC.

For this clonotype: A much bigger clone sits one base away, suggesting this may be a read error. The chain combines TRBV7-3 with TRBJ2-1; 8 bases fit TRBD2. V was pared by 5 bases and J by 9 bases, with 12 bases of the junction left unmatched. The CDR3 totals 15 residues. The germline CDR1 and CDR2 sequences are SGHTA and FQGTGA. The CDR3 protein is CASSPPGRGRGEQFF. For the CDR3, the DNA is TGTGCCAGCAGCCCACCCGGGAGGGGTCGCGGTGAGCAGTTCTTC.

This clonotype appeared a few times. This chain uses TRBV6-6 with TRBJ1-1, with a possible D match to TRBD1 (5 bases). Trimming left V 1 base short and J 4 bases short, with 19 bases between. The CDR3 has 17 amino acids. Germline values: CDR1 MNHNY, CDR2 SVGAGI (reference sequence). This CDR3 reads CASSYWSPRRGVTEAFF. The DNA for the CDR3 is TGTGCCAGCAGTTACTGGTCCCCAAGACGGGGGGTCACTGAAGCTTTCTTT.

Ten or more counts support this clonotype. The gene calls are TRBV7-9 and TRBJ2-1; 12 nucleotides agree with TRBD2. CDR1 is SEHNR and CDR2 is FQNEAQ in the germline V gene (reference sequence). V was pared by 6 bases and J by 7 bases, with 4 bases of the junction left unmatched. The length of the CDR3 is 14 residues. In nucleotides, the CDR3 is TGTGCCAGCAGTGAAACTAGCGGGAGGAATGAGCAGTTCTTC. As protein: CASSETSGRNEQFF.

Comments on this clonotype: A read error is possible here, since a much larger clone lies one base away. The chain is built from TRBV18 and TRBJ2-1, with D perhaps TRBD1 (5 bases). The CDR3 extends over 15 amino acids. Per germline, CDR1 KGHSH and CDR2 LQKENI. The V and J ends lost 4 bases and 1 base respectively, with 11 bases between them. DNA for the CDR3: TGTGCCAGCTCACGGGGCTCGGAGTCCTACAATGAGCAGTTCTTC. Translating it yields CASSRGSESYNEQFF.